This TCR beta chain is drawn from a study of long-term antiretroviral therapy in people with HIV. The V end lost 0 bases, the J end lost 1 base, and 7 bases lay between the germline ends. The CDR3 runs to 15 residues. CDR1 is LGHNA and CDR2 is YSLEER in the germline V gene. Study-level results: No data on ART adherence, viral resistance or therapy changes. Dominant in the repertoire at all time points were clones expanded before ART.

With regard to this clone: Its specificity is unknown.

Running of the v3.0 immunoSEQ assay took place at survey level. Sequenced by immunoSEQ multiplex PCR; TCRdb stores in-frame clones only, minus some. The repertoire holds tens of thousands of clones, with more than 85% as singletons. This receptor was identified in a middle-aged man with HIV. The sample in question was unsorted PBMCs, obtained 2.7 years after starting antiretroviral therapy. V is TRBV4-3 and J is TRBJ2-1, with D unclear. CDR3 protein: CASSQDTASYNEQFF. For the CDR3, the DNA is TGCGCCAGCAGCCAAGATACAGCTTCCTACAATGAGCAGTTCTTC.